Listed here are 25 T cell receptor beta chains from one sample, sequenced in a study of shared clonotypes between healthy human individuals. This table comes from immunoSEQ multiplex PCR, and its TCRdb copy is limited to in-frame clones, with some not included. The repertoire holds 2 million or so clones, with roughly 94% as singletons. Naive-designated CD8 cells lacked CD45RO, were positively enriched for CCR7, and omitted terminally differentiated effector memory CD45RA+ cells. The sequenced material came from naive CD8+ T cells sorted from blood. The receptors here all came from a man younger than 30 in good health.

The chain couples TRBV27 to TRBJ1-1, with 11 bases aligning to TRBD1. This CDR3 is built from 15 residues. V lost 5 bases and J lost 4; bases outside the gene matches: 6. Germline-derived CDR1 and CDR2 are MNHEY and SMNVEV (reference sequence). CDR3 protein: CASSGPGQGVTEAFF. Written as DNA, the CDR3 is TGTGCCAGCAGTGGACCGGGACAGGGGGTCACTGAAGCTTTCTTT.

The chain carries TRBV9 and TRBJ2-1; D unresolved. Germline CDR1 and CDR2: SGDLS and YYNGEE. Trimming stripped 3 bases from V and 6 bases from J, with 7 bases between. The CDR3 is 12 residues long. CDR3 protein: CASSGDRNEQFF. In nucleotides, the CDR3 is TGTGCCAGCAGCGGGGATCGCAATGAGCAGTTCTTC.

V gene TRBV5-4 combines with J gene TRBJ2-7, with 14 positions matching TRBD2. In germline, CDR1 is SGHNT, CDR2 YYREEE (reference sequence). The CDR3 length is 17 residues. Germline trimming cut 0 bases from V and 5 bases from J; bases unmatched to any gene: 7. Here the CDR3 reads CASSLGLAGGGRDEQYF. The CDR3 coding sequence is TGTGCCAGCAGCTTGGGACTAGCGGGAGGGGGCCGCGACGAGCAGTACTTC. Supplemented by reference TRBV5-4 and TRBJ2-7, the full variable domain reads ETGVTQSPTHLIKTRGQQVTLRCSSQSGHNTVSWYQQALGQGPQFIFQYYREEENGRGNFPPRFSGLQFPNYSSELNVNALELDDSALYLCASSLGLAGGGRDEQYFGPGTRLTVT.

This chain links TRBV6-5 with TRBJ1-1; possibly TRBD1 for D (5 bases). Germline lookup yields CDR1 MNHEY and CDR2 SVGAGI. V lost 2 bases to trimming and J lost 0 bases, with 13 bases between them. CDR3 size: 16 residues. CDR3 region: CASSYDAGNMNTEAFF. The CDR3 bases are TGTGCCAGCAGTTACGATGCAGGGAACATGAACACTGAAGCTTTCTTT.

The V and J genes are TRBV25-1 and TRBJ2-7, with 9 nucleotides matching TRBD2. CDR1 is MGHDK and CDR2 is SYGVNS in the germline V gene. The CDR3 runs 13 residues. Trimming took 5 bases from V and 6 from J; bases not matched to a gene: 5. In DNA form, the CDR3 reads TGTGCCAGCAGTCTTAGCGGGAGCCCCGAGCAGTACTTC. Protein sequence: CASSLSGSPEQYF.

A note on this clone: Other DNA sequences within the sample encode an identical CDR3. The genes are TRBV30 and TRBJ2-2, with D uncertain. The CDR3 contains 12 residues. Trimming pared 3 bases from V and 5 bases from J, leaving 7 bases between. Germline CDR1 and CDR2: GTSNPN and SVGIG (reference sequence). The CDR3 sequence: CAWSLNTGELFF. Here the CDR3 DNA reads TGTGCCTGGAGCTTAAATACCGGGGAGCTGTTTTTT.

The chain recombines TRBV27 with TRBJ2-1; TRBD1 aligns across 7 bases. The CDR3 loop spans 16 amino acids. Germline loops: CDR1 MNHEY, CDR2 SMNVEV (reference sequence). The J segment lost 5 bases and the V segment lost 4 bases, leaving 11 bases of the junction unmatched. Written as DNA, the CDR3 is TGTGCCAGCAGTTCCCTCAGGGGGAAGGGGGACAATGAGCAGTTCTTC. Its protein is CASSSLRGKGDNEQFF.

The chain employs TRBV15 and TRBJ2-2; D remains ambiguous. CDR1 is LNHNV, CDR2 YYDKDF, per germline (reference sequence). This CDR3 is built from 18 residues. V was clipped by 0 bases and J by 0 bases, with 14 bases between them. In DNA, the CDR3 is TGTGCCACCAGCAGAGAGGCCCCCCGCTTCGCGAACACCGGGGAGCTGTTTTTT. Translated: CATSREAPRFANTGELFF.

The chain links TRBV10-2 to TRBJ1-6; 9 nucleotides match TRBD1. This CDR3 has 14 amino acids. Germline V gene data show CDR1 as WSHSY and CDR2 as SAAADI. J lost 9 bases, V lost 6 bases, and 6 bases had no gene match. CDR3 in amino acids: CASRERDRVSPLHF. As DNA, the CDR3 is TGCGCCAGCAGAGAAAGGGACAGGGTTTCACCCCTCCACTTT.

The rearrangement joins TRBV10-2 to TRBJ2-7, with 8 positions matching TRBD1. The CDR3 runs 11 residues. J lost 2 bases, V lost 11 bases, and 2 bases had no gene match. Germline V gene lookup returns CDR1 WSHSY and CDR2 SAAADI. In nucleotides, the CDR3 is TGCGCCGTACAGGGGGCCTACGAGCAGTACTTC. Protein: CAVQGAYEQYF.

This clone was detected only once. The chain employs TRBV9 and TRBJ2-5; the D is unclear. Between the trimmed V and J ends, which lost 0 bases and 1 base, there was a span of 16 bases. Germline V gene lookup returns CDR1 SGDLS and CDR2 YYNGEE. CDR3 size: 17 residues. CDR3 sequence (DNA): TGTGCCAGCAGCGTAGGACAAGAAGTTGCAGGCCAAGAGACCCAGTACTTC. Translating it yields CASSVGQEVAGQETQYF.

The chain combines TRBV13 with TRBJ1-2; D uncertain. Germline V gene sequence: CDR1 PRHDT, CDR2 FYEKMQ (reference sequence). This CDR3 has 15 amino acids. V shed 0 bases and J shed 0 bases, with 8 bases lying between them. The CDR3 loop reads CASSLGSASNYGYTF. The CDR3, as DNA: TGTGCCAGCAGCTTAGGATCAGCTTCTAACTATGGCTACACCTTC.

This chain links TRBV11-2 with TRBJ1-3, with D perhaps TRBD1 (5 bases). The CDR3 covers 17 residues. CDR1 and CDR2 from the germline V gene are SGHAT and FQNNGV. V lost 1 base and J lost 3, with 16 bases in between. CDR3 in DNA: TGTGCCAGCAGCTTAGTTCGTTTTGCAGGGAGTGGAAACACCATATATTTT. Translation gives CASSLVRFAGSGNTIYF.

In regard to this clone: Different DNA sequences within this sample yield the same CDR3. V usage is TRBV27 and J usage is TRBJ2-7; TRBD2 agrees at 8 bases. Germline trimming cut 4 bases from V and 3 bases from J; bases unmatched to any gene: 2. The CDR3 has 13 residues. The germline CDR1 and CDR2 sequences are MNHEY and SMNVEV (reference sequence). In DNA form, the CDR3 reads TGTGCCAGCAGTTCGGGGGGGGGCTACGAGCAGTACTTC. Amino acids: CASSSGGGYEQYF.

This rearrangement joins TRBV7-6 to TRBJ2-3; no definite D call. V lost 1 base and J 1 base, leaving 9 bases between the germline ends. CDR3 length: 15 amino acids. CDR1 and CDR2 (germline): SGHVS, FNYEAQ. The DNA of the CDR3 is TGTGCCAGCAGCTTAGTCGCGGCGGGCACAGATACGCAGTATTTT. Its protein product is CASSLVAAGTDTQYF.

This chain connects TRBV30 to TRBJ1-5; D is possibly TRBD1 (5 bases). CDR3 length: 16 amino acids. Between the trimmed V and J ends, which lost 5 bases and 5 bases, there was a span of 22 bases. Germline V gene data show CDR1 as GTSNPN and CDR2 as SVGIG (reference sequence). The CDR3 loop is CAWPTGPPDPYQPQHF. CDR3 nucleotide sequence: TGTGCCTGGCCCACAGGACCGCCGGACCCTTATCAGCCCCAGCATTTT.

This chain joins TRBV4-1 and TRBJ2-7; weak D call: TRBD2 (5 bases). CDR3 length: 15 amino acids. V dropped 2 bases and J dropped 0 bases, with 11 bases sitting between them. The V gene's germline CDR1 is MGHRA and CDR2 YSYEKL. This CDR3 reads CASSQLLAPSYEQYF. The DNA for the CDR3 is TGCGCCAGCAGCCAACTTTTAGCGCCCTCCTACGAGCAGTACTTC.

This chain joins TRBV6-1 and TRBJ2-7; D gene uncertain. V was trimmed by 3 bases and J by 2 bases, leaving 11 bases between them. The CDR3 has 14 residues. Germline CDR1 and CDR2: MNHNS and SASEGT. The CDR3 DNA follows: TGTGCCAGCAGTGACCTGACACAAGCCTACGAGCAGTACTTC. This sequence encodes CASSDLTQAYEQYF.

The chain employs TRBV29-1 and TRBJ2-1; no clear D. CDR3 length equals 12 residues. From germline, CDR1 is SQVTM and CDR2 ANQGSEA. Trimming shortened V by 3 bases and J by 5 bases, and 8 bases separated the two germline ends. The CDR3 nucleotides read TGCAGCGTTGAGGGCAACCACAATGAGCAGTTCTTC. Translated: CSVEGNHNEQFF.

The chain employs TRBV27 and TRBJ1-1; D remains ambiguous. This CDR3 contains 13 residues. Trimming shortened V by 4 bases and J by 2 bases, and 8 bases separated the two germline ends. Germline values: CDR1 MNHEY, CDR2 SMNVEV (reference sequence). The CDR3 coding sequence is TGTGCCAGCAGTTACGAGACCAACACTGAAGCTTTCTTT. This gives the protein CASSYETNTEAFF.

CDR3 residues: CASRQGYYGYTF. The CDR3 DNA reads as TGTGCCAGCAGACAGGGTTACTATGGCTACACCTTC. This sequence joins TRBV21-1 and TRBJ1-2; the table calls TRBD1, which could not be checked here. TRBV21-1 constitutes a pseudogene. The CDR3 contains 12 residues.

The chain combines TRBV7-9 with TRBJ1-5; D is possibly TRBD1 (5 bases). Per the germline V gene, CDR1 is SEHNR and CDR2 is FQNEAQ (reference sequence). This CDR3 is 15 amino acids long. V lost 5 bases, J lost 7 bases, and 18 bases lay in between. The CDR3 loop is CASSHPGTEGQPQHF. The DNA of the CDR3 is TGTGCCAGCAGCCACCCGGGCACAGAGGGGCAGCCCCAGCATTTT.

The rearrangement joins TRBV28 to TRBJ1-1; D might be TRBD1 (6 bases). Germline V gene data show CDR1 as MDHEN and CDR2 as SYDVKM. The length of the CDR3 is 13 residues. V lost 5 bases, J lost 2 bases, and 9 bases lay in between. The CDR3 loop reads CASSVRGNTEAFF. The CDR3 DNA sequence: TGTGCCAGCAGTGTCAGGGGAAACACTGAAGCTTTCTTT.

The V and J genes are TRBV20-1 and TRBJ1-1; no firm D call. CDR1 is DFQATT, CDR2 SNEGSKA, per germline (reference sequence). The CDR3 runs to 11 residues. The germline V and J ends were trimmed by 7 bases and 1 base, with 7 bases remaining between them. This chain's CDR3 is CSGEENTEAFF. CDR3 nucleotides: TGCAGTGGAGAGGAGAACACTGAAGCTTTCTTT.

The gene calls are TRBV4-2 and TRBJ1-2; perhaps TRBD1 as D (5 bases). Trimming cost V 3 bases and J 0 bases, with 5 bases left between them. The CDR3 is 13 residues long. Germline CDR1 and CDR2: LGHNA and YNFKEQ. CDR3 region: CASSQGPNYGYTF. As DNA, the CDR3 is TGTGCCAGCAGCCAGGGGCCTAACTATGGCTACACCTTC.